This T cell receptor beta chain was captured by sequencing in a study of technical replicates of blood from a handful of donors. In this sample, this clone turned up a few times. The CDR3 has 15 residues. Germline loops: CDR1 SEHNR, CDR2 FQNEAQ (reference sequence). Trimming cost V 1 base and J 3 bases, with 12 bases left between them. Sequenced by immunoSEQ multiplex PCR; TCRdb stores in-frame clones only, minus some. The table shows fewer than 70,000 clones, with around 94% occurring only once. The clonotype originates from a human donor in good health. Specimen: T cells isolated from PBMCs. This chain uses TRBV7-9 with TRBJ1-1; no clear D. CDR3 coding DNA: TGTGCCAGCAGCTTAGGTCATGGGAGATACACTGAAGCTTTCTTT. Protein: CASSLGHGRYTEAFF.